This T cell receptor (beta chain) was observed in a study of post-analysis software for immune sequencing data. On the study more broadly: Several disease courses (relapsing-remitting, secondary progressive and progressive-relapsing) of multiple sclerosis were included. Study-level results: Under F measure analysis, samples from one preparation batch co-clustered strongly. TRBV segments more frequent in patients than in controls numbered roughly 5 and included TRBV5-6, TRBV5-1 and TRBV20-1. Versus controls, multiple sclerosis patients showed significantly lower diversity (normalized Chao1).

Carried by the TCR beta cDNA libraries were unique molecular identifiers. Around 500,000 cDNA molecules were recovered from an input of about 1 to 10 million T cells. MiXCR was run by TCRdb on the PCR reads, yielding one entry per CDR3 protein. Of roughly 400,000 distinct CDR3 sequences in the sample, approximately 37% were seen once. This CDR3 spans 12 amino acids. Germline CDR1 reads DFQATT; CDR2 reads SNEGSKA (reference sequence). V shed 0 bases and J shed 4 bases, with 7 bases lying between them. The sample holds a few counts of this clonotype. What it binds is not known. The source of this sequence is a girl under 10 years old with multiple sclerosis. The gene calls are TRBV20-1 and TRBJ2-7; no definite D call. The sequencing input was blood. The CDR3: CSAREQEYEQYF. The DNA of the CDR3 is TGCAGTGCTAGAGAACAAGAATACGAGCAGTACTTC.